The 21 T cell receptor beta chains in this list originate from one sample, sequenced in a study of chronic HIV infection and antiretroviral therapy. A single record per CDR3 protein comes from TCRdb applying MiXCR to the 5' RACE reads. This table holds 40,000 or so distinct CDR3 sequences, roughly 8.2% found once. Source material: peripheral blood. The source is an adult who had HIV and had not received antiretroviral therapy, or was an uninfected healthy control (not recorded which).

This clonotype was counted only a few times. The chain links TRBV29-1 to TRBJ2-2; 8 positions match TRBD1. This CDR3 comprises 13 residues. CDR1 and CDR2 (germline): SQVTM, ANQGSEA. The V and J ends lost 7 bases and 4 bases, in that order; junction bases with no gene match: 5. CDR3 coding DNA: TGCAGCGCCGACAGGGGAGGCACCGGGGAGCTGTTTTTT. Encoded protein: CSADRGGTGELFF.

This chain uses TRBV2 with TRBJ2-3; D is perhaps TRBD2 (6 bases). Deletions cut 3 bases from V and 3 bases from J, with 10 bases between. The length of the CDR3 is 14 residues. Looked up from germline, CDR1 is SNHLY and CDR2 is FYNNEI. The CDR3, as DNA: TGTGCCAGCAGTGATGGAGGGTTTACAGATACGCAGTATTTT. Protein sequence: CASSDGGFTDTQYF.

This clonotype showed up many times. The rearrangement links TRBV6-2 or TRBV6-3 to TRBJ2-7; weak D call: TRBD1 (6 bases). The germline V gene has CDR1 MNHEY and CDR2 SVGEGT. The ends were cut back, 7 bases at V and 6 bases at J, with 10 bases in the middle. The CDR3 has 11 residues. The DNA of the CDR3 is TGTGCCAGCACAACAGGGTCCGAGCAGTACTTC. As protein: CASTTGSEQYF.

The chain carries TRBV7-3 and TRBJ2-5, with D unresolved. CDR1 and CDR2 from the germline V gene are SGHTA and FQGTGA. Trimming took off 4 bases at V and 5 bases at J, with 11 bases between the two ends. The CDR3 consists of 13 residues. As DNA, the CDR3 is TGTGCCAGCAGCTCCGGCATGGGGGAGACCCAGTACTTC. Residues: CASSSGMGETQYF.

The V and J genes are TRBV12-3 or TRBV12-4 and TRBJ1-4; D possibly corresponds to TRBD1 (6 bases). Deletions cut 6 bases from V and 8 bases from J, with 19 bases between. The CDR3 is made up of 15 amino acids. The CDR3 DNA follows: TGTGCCAGCAGCCAACTCAGGGGCGGTTGGGAAAAACTGTTTTTT. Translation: CASSQLRGGWEKLFF.

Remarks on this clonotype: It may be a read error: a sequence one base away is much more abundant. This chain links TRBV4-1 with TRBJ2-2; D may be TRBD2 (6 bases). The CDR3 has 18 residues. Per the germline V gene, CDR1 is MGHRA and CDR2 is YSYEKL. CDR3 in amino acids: CTSSQERGTSLTKRELFF. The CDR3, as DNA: TGCACCAGCAGCCAAGAGCGCGGGACTTCCTTAACAAAGCGGGAGCTGTTTTTT.

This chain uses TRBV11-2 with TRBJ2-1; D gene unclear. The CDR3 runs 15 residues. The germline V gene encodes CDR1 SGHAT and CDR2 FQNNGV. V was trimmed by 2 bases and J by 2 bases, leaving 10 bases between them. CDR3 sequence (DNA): TGTGCCAGCAGCTTAACCCCGAGTGCCTACAATGAGCAGTTCTTC. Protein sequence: CASSLTPSAYNEQFF.

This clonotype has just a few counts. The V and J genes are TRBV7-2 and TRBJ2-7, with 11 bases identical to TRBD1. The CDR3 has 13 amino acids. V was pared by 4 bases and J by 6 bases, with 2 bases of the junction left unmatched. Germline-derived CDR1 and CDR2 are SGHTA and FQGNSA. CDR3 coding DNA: TGTGCCAGCAGCTCGGGACAGGGGGGCGAGCAGTACTTC. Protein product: CASSSGQGGEQYF.

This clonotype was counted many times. CDR3 nucleotides: TGCAGCGTTGTAGCGGGAGTCTCCACAGATACGCAGTATTTT. Protein: CSVVAGVSTDTQYF. The genes are TRBV29-1 and TRBJ2-3; 9 bases map to TRBD2. This CDR3 comprises 14 residues. Germline V gives CDR1 SQVTM, CDR2 ANQGSEA. J lost 2 bases, V lost 4 bases, and 4 bases had no gene match.

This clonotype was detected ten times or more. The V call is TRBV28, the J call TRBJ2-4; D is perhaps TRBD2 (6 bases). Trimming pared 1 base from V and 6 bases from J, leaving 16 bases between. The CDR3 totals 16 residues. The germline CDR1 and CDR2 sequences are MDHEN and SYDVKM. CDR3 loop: CASSLLASVLSNIQYF. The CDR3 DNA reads TGTGCCAGCAGTTTATTGGCTAGCGTACTTTCAAACATTCAGTACTTC. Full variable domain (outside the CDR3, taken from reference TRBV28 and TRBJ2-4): DVKVTQSSRYLVKRTGEKVFLECVQDMDHENMFWYRQDPGLGLRLIYFSYDVKMKEKGDIPEGYSVSREKKERFSLILESASTNQTSMYLCASSLLASVLSNIQYFGAGTRLSVL.

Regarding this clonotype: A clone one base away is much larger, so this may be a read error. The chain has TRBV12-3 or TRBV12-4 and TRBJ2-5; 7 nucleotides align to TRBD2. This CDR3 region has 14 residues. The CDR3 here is CASTLGGSRETRYF. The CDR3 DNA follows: TGTGCCAGCACTTTAGGCGGGAGTCGGGAGACCCGGTACTTC.

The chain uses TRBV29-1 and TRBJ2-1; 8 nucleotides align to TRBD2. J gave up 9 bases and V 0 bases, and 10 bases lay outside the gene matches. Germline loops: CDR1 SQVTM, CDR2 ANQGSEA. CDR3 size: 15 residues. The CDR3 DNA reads TGCAGCGTTGAAGAAAGAGCGGGAGTAGTAAGTGAGCAGTTCTTC. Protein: CSVEERAGVVSEQFF.

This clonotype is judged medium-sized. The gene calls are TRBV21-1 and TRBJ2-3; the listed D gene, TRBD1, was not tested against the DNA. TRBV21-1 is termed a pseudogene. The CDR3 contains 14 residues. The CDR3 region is CASSRQGVADTQYF. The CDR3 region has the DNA TGTGCCAGCAGCAGACAGGGGGTAGCAGATACGCAGTATTTT.

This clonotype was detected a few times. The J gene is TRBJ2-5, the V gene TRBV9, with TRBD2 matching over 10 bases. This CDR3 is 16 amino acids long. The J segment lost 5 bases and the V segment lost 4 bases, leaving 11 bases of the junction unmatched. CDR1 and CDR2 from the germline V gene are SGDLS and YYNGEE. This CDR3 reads CASSPRSGRAGETQYF. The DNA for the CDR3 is TGTGCCAGCAGCCCCCGGAGCGGGAGGGCCGGTGAGACCCAGTACTTC.

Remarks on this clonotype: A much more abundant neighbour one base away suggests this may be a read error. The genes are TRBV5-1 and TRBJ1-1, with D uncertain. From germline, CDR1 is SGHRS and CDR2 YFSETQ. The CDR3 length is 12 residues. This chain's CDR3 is CASSRESTETFF. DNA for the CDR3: TGCGCCAGCAGCCGGGAGAGCACTGAAACTTTCTTT.

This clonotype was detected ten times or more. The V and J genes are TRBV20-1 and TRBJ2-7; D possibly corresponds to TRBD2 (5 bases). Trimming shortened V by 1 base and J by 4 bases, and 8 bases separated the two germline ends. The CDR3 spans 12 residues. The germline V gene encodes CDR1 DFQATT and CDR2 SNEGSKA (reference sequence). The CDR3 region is CSARATSYEQYF. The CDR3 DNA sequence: TGCAGTGCTAGAGCTACTAGTTACGAGCAGTACTTC.

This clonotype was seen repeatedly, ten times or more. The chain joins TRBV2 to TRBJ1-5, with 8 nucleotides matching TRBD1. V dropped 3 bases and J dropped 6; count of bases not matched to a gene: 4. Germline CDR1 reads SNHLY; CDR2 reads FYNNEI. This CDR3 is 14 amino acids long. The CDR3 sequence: CASSDSGGGQPQHF. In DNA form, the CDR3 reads TGTGCCAGCAGTGATTCAGGGGGCGGTCAGCCCCAGCATTTT. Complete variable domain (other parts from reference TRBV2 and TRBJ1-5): EPEVTQTPSHQVTQMGQEVILRCVPISNHLYFYWYRQILGQKVEFLVSFYNNEISEKSEIFDDQFSVERPDGSNFTLKIRSTKLEDSAMYFCASSDSGGGQPQHFGDGTRLSIL.

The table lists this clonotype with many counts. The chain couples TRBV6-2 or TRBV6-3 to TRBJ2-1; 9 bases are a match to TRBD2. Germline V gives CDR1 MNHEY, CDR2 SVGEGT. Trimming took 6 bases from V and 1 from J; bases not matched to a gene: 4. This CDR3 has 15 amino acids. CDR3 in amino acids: CASRNLAGSYNEQFF. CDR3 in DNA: TGTGCCAGCAGAAATCTAGCGGGGTCCTACAATGAGCAGTTCTTC.

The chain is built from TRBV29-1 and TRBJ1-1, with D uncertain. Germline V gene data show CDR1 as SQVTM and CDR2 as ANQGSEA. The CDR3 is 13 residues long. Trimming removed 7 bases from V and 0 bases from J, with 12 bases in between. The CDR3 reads CSAVNPLNTEAFF. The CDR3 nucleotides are TGCAGCGCGGTTAATCCACTGAACACTGAAGCTTTCTTT.

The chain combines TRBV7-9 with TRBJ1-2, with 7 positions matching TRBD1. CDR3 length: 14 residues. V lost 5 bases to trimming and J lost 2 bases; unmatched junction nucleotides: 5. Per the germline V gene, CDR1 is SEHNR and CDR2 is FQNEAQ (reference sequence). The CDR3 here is CASSLTGANYGYTF. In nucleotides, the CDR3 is TGTGCCAGCAGCCTTACAGGGGCCAACTATGGCTACACCTTC.

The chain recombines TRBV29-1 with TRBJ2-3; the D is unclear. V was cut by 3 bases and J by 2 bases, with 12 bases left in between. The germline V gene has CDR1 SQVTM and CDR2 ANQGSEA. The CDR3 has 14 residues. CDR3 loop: CSVDTAPNTDTQYF. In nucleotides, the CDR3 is TGCAGCGTTGACACTGCACCAAACACAGATACGCAGTATTTT.